This record covers a single T cell receptor beta chain. This sample stems from a study of blood T cell repertoires in COVID-19. TCRdb's table, derived via immunoSEQ multiplex PCR, lists solely in-frame clones and lacks some. The table lists under 200,000 clones, more than 75% of them singletons. The CDR3 runs 14 residues. Germline values: CDR1 SGHKS, CDR2 YYEKEE (reference sequence). Between the trimmed V and J ends, which lost 4 bases and 0 bases, there was a span of 10 bases. Sample: peripheral blood. This TCR came from a man in his fifties or sixties who had recovered from COVID-19. The chain has TRBV5-5 and TRBJ1-1; D gene unclear. CDR3 amino acids: CASSPPGMNTEAFF. The CDR3 nucleotides read TGTGCCAGCAGCCCGCCCGGGATGAACACTGAAGCTTTCTTT.